This T cell receptor beta chain was profiled in a study of shared clonotypes between healthy human individuals. Background on the study: CD8 memory received one plate per donor, CD8 naive two, CD4 memory three and CD4 naive three.

TCRdb keeps only in-frame clones here, not all; method: immunoSEQ multiplex PCR. The table has roughly 1,500,000 clones, 97% to 99% seen once. In the case of this clone: What it recognizes is unknown.

Losses at the gene ends were 5 bases for V and 7 bases for J; bases not matched to a gene: 8. CDR3 length: 13 amino acids. Germline V gene lookup returns CDR1 LNHDA and CDR2 SQIVND (reference sequence). Study results and limitations: Although depth was large, rarefaction showed that sequencing of the sorted subsets was incomplete. In contrast to clonotypes shared by all four donors, non-shared clonotypes had lower generation probabilities.

The chain is built from TRBV19 and TRBJ2-7; TRBD1 agrees at 7 bases. This sequence originates from a man aged 25-45 years in good health. What was sequenced was naive CD4+ T cells sorted from blood. The sample's subset: CD45RA+ positively selected. The CDR3 sequence is CASSPDRDREQYF. Here the CDR3 DNA reads TGTGCCAGTAGTCCAGACAGGGATCGGGAGCAGTACTTC. The whole variable domain, filled in from reference TRBV19 and TRBJ2-7, reads DGGITQSPKYLFRKEGQNVTLSCEQNLNHDAMYWYRQDPGQGLRLIYYSQIVNDFQKGDIAEGYSVSREKKESFPLTVTSAQKNPTAFYLCASSPDRDREQYFGPGTRLTVT.